The 30 T cell receptor beta chains below come from one sample, sequenced in a study of post-analysis software for immune sequencing data. Study-wide results and caveats: Comparison of patients with controls showed roughly five TRBV segments more frequent in patients, TRBV5-6, TRBV5-1 and TRBV20-1 among them.

These receptors have no identified antigens. Unique molecular identifiers were built into the TCR beta cDNA libraries. TCRdb redid the calling of the PCR reads with MiXCR, one entry per CDR3 protein. The sample records about 680,000 distinct CDR3 sequences, 59% being singletons. The specimen sequenced was blood. All receptors come from a girl aged 2-10 years with multiple sclerosis.

The rearrangement joins TRBV6-1 to TRBJ2-1, with a weak D call TRBD1 (7 bases). V was clipped by 4 bases and J by 0 bases, with 16 bases between them. The CDR3 is 17 amino acids. Germline V gene data show CDR1 as MNHNS and CDR2 as SASEGT. The CDR3 coding sequence is TGTGCCAGCAGTGTGGTTGCAGGGGGGTCCTCCTACAATGAGCAGTTCTTC. Translated: CASSVVAGGSSYNEQFF.

This chain joins TRBV3-1 and TRBJ2-5; TRBD2 matches at 8 bases. There are 15 residues in the CDR3. The germline CDR1 and CDR2 sequences are LGHDT and YNNKEL (reference sequence). Losses at the gene ends were 4 bases for V and 4 bases for J; bases not matched to a gene: 8. CDR3 protein: CASSPISGSGETQYF. CDR3 DNA: TGTGCCAGCAGCCCGATAAGCGGGAGCGGAGAGACCCAGTACTTC.

This chain uses TRBV20-1 with TRBJ2-3, with 10 bases lining up with TRBD2. Trimming at V came to 8 bases and at J to 3 bases, leaving 8 bases not matched to a gene. Per germline, CDR1 DFQATT and CDR2 SNEGSKA (reference sequence). The CDR3 extends over 14 amino acids. The DNA of the CDR3 is TGCAGTCAGTCTAGCGGGGGAGGTACAGATACGCAGTATTTT. Translating gives CSQSSGGGTDTQYF.

The gene calls are TRBV20-1 and TRBJ2-7, with 14 bases fitting TRBD2. The tail of the sequence fits TRBJ2-5 better, so the J call may be wrong. The CDR3 spans 16 residues. Germline V lookup: CDR1 DFQATT, CDR2 SNEGSKA (reference sequence). The CDR3, as DNA: TGCAGTGCCACTTTCGGGACTAGCGGGAGAGGGGAGACCCAGTACTTC. Its protein product is CSATFGTSGRGETQYF.

Comment on this clonotype: The germline gene is not matched at one end of the junction; a read error may be the cause. The V gene is TRBV6-1, the J gene TRBJ1-5; D is possibly TRBD1 (6 bases). The CDR3 totals 14 residues. Germline V CDR1 and CDR2: MNHNS, SASEGT. CDR3 DNA sequence: TGTGCCGGCAGTGAATCCAGGGGAAATCAGCCCCAGCATTTT. This encodes CAGSESRGNQPQHF.

V gene TRBV11-2 combines with J gene TRBJ1-2; D gene ambiguous. CDR1 and CDR2 from the germline V gene are SGHAT and FQNNGV. CDR3 length: 14 residues. The germline V and J ends were trimmed by 0 bases and 3 bases, with 8 bases remaining between them. This chain's CDR3 is CASSLDRVDYGYTF. The DNA of the CDR3 is TGTGCCAGCAGCTTAGATCGGGTAGACTATGGCTACACCTTC.

This clonotype was detected only a few times. The chain recombines TRBV12-3 or TRBV12-4 with TRBJ1-2, with D tentatively TRBD1 (5 bases). The germline V and J ends were trimmed by 1 base and 8 bases, with 11 bases remaining between them. The CDR3 spans 13 residues. In DNA, the CDR3 is TGTGCCAGCAGTTTAGTCCAGAGGGGAGGCTACACCTTC. Protein: CASSLVQRGGYTF.

CDR3 sequence reads: CASSSGLAGGQNEQFF. Here the CDR3 DNA reads TGTGCCAGCAGCTCGGGACTAGCGGGAGGTCAGAATGAGCAGTTCTTC. The chain carries TRBV7-2 and TRBJ2-1; 15 bases are a match to TRBD2. Trimming cost V 4 bases and J 7 bases; bases outside gene matches: 5. This CDR3 has 16 amino acids. Germline V gene sequence: CDR1 SGHTA, CDR2 FQGNSA.

The sample holds a few counts of this clonotype. This sequence joins TRBV3-1 and TRBJ2-1; a weak D match, TRBD1 (6 bases). Per the germline V gene, CDR1 is LGHDT and CDR2 is YNNKEL (reference sequence). CDR3 length: 14 amino acids. The V gene lost 1 base and the J gene lost 4 bases, with 8 bases spanning the gap. The CDR3 DNA sequence: TGTGCCAGCAGCCAAGGGACAGTTTACAATGAGCAGTTCTTC. Protein sequence: CASSQGTVYNEQFF.

The chain is built from TRBV20-1 and TRBJ2-1, with 10 nucleotides matching TRBD1. With 6 bases clipped from V and 6 bases from J, the junction kept 8 bases outside the gene matches. The CDR3 extends over 14 amino acids. From germline, CDR1 is DFQATT and CDR2 SNEGSKA (reference sequence). This chain's CDR3 is CSALGQGPLNEQFF. The DNA for the CDR3 is TGCAGTGCATTGGGACAGGGGCCTCTCAATGAGCAGTTCTTC.

A word on this clonotype: Its ends do not fully match the called genes, so a read error is possible. V and J are TRBV7-6 and TRBJ2-1, with D possibly matching TRBD2 (5 bases). Germline loops: CDR1 SGHVS, CDR2 FNYEAQ. This CDR3 spans 14 amino acids. CDR3 protein: CASSLEDSCNEQFF. CDR3 in DNA: TGTGCCAGCAGCTTAGAGGACTCCTGCAATGAGCAGTTCTTC.

CDR3 loop: CASSLGSAGGGLEQYF. The CDR3 DNA sequence: TGCGCCAGCAGCTTGGGGTCGGCGGGAGGAGGGCTCGAGCAGTACTTC. The chain couples TRBV5-1 to TRBJ2-7, with TRBD2 matching 8 bases. Germline lookup yields CDR1 SGHRS and CDR2 YFSETQ. V trimming: 0 bases; J trimming: 6 bases; junction bases outside the gene matches: 11. This CDR3 has 16 amino acids.

This clonotype was observed a handful of times. CDR3 in DNA: TGTGCCAGCAGCCAAGAGTCGACTAGTGGATACGAGCAGTACTTC. Its translation is CASSQESTSGYEQYF. The rearrangement links TRBV4-2 to TRBJ2-7; D is perhaps TRBD2 (6 bases). The CDR3 is 15 amino acids. Germline CDR1 is LGHNA and CDR2 is YNFKEQ. V lost 0 bases to trimming and J lost 4 bases, with 13 bases between them.

The chain recombines TRBV29-1 with TRBJ2-7, with a possible D match to TRBD1 (8 bases). The CDR3 runs 12 residues. Germline assignment: CDR1 SQVTM and CDR2 ANQGSEA. V was pared by 7 bases and J by 2 bases, with 12 bases between. The CDR3 coding sequence is TGCAGCGCAGCGGGACAGGCCTACGAGCAGTACTTC. It translates to CSAAGQAYEQYF.

V and J are TRBV10-3 and TRBJ2-3, with D possibly called TRBD1 or TRBD2 (5 bases each). The CDR3 loop spans 16 amino acids. Trimming cost V 4 bases and J 0 bases, with 14 bases left between them. Germline CDR1 and CDR2: ENHRY and SYGVKD. CDR3 coding DNA: TGTGCCATCAGTGCGGAGAGGTGGGGGAGCACAGATACGCAGTATTTT. It is translated as CAISAERWGSTDTQYF.

The chain links TRBV29-1 to TRBJ2-4; TRBD1 matches at 11 bases. Germline-derived CDR1 and CDR2 are SQVTM and ANQGSEA. The length of the CDR3 is 15 residues. V shed 7 bases, J shed 0 bases, and the junction held 5 bases outside the gene matches. The CDR3 reads CSGTGTGGAKNIQYF. Here the CDR3 DNA reads TGCAGCGGCACCGGGACAGGGGGAGCCAAAAACATTCAGTACTTC.

V gene TRBV5-5 combines with J gene TRBJ2-5; possibly TRBD2 for D (6 bases). This CDR3 is built from 14 residues. Germline-derived CDR1 and CDR2 are SGHKS and YYEKEE (reference sequence). Trimming left V 3 bases short and J 1 base short, with 10 bases between. The CDR3 region has the DNA TGTGCCAGCAGCTGGGCGGGGTTCCAAGAGACCCAGTACTTC. Protein product: CASSWAGFQETQYF.

This clonotype was observed a few times. The V and J genes are TRBV6-5 and TRBJ2-7; the match to TRBD1 covers 11 bases. This CDR3 contains 18 residues. Trimming removed 0 bases from V and 4 bases from J; junction bases left unmatched: 11. The germline CDR1 and CDR2 sequences are MNHEY and SVGAGI. CDR3 in amino acids: CASSYSNGLGQGAYEQYF. CDR3 bases: TGTGCCAGCAGTTACTCGAACGGGTTAGGACAGGGGGCTTACGAGCAGTACTTC.

The CDR3, as DNA: TGTGCCAGCAACGGGGAGGCGTTCTACAATGAGCAGTTCTTC. Translation: CASNGEAFYNEQFF. V gene TRBV12-3 or TRBV12-4 combines with J gene TRBJ2-1, with D possibly matching TRBD2 (6 bases). The CDR3 runs to 14 residues. Trimming took off 7 bases at V and 3 bases at J, with 13 bases between the two ends.

V usage is TRBV5-8 and J usage is TRBJ2-1; TRBD2 aligns across 15 bases. The CDR3 has 17 residues. The V gene end was trimmed by 0 bases and the J gene end by 9 bases; junction bases not matched to a gene: 7. From germline, CDR1 is SGHTS and CDR2 YDEGEE. The DNA for the CDR3 is TGTGCCAGCAGCTTGGGGACTAGCGGGGGGGCCGCAGTTGAGCAGTTCTTC. Translated, it gives CASSLGTSGGAAVEQFF.

V is TRBV4-1 and J is TRBJ2-4; 7 nucleotides match TRBD2. The J call may be incorrect, as the DNA end agrees better with TRBJ2-7. The V gene's germline CDR1 is MGHRA and CDR2 YSYEKL. CDR3 length equals 16 residues. In DNA form, the CDR3 reads TGCGCCAGCAGCCAAGGGAGTAGCGGGTTCTCCTACGAGCAGTACTTC. Its protein product is CASSQGSSGFSYEQYF.

V gene TRBV29-1 combines with J gene TRBJ2-4, with TRBD1 matching over 9 bases. The CDR3 has 13 residues. CDR1 and CDR2 from the germline V gene are SQVTM and ANQGSEA. V gave up 6 bases and J gave up 9 bases; unmatched junction bases: 9. CDR3 coding DNA: TGCAGCGTATGTACAGGGGGCGAGGGCATTCAGTACTTC. Translating it yields CSVCTGGEGIQYF.

In its sample, this clonotype was seen a few times. The rearrangement links TRBV5-1 to TRBJ2-6; weak D call: TRBD1 (5 bases). The CDR3 loop spans 18 amino acids. CDR1 is SGHRS, CDR2 YFSETQ, per germline. Trimming removed 1 base from V and 0 bases from J, with 14 bases in between. The CDR3 sequence: CASSLLPGYSSGANVLTF. Written as DNA, the CDR3 is TGCGCCAGCAGCTTGCTTCCAGGGTACTCCTCTGGGGCCAACGTCCTGACTTTC.

This chain connects TRBV5-5 to TRBJ2-6, with 7 bases that match TRBD1. CDR3 length equals 19 residues. The V gene end was trimmed by 0 bases and the J gene end by 0 bases; junction bases not matched to a gene: 9. Germline V lookup: CDR1 SGHKS, CDR2 YYEKEE (reference sequence). The CDR3 sequence is CASSLADTGASSGANVLTF. The CDR3 nucleotides read TGTGCCAGCAGCTTGGCGGACACAGGGGCCAGCTCTGGGGCCAACGTCCTGACTTTC.

CDR3 protein: CASSQDPVGAGPLDTQYF. The CDR3 nucleotides read TGCGCCAGCAGCCAAGACCCCGTCGGGGCAGGGCCACTGGATACGCAGTATTTT. The chain links TRBV4-3 to TRBJ2-3, with D perhaps matching TRBD1 or TRBD2 (5 bases each). The CDR3 loop spans 18 amino acids. The V gene's germline CDR1 is LGHNA and CDR2 YSLEER. With 0 bases removed from V and 6 bases from J, the gap between germline ends came to 22 bases.

This chain connects TRBV7-2 to TRBJ2-7; D not resolved. The germline gives CDR1 SGHTA, CDR2 FQGNSA. The germline V and J ends were trimmed by 2 bases and 7 bases, with 18 bases remaining between them. This CDR3 has 15 amino acids. CDR3 in DNA: TGTGCCAGCAGCTTAAGTATAGCTATCGACGGGGAGCAGTACTTC. It yields the protein CASSLSIAIDGEQYF.

The table lists this clonotype with a few counts. The chain joins TRBV6-6 to TRBJ2-5; D is perhaps TRBD1 (5 bases). Germline-derived CDR1 and CDR2 are MNHNY and SVGAGI (reference sequence). This CDR3 has 12 residues. Trimming removed 7 bases from V and 0 bases from J, with 6 bases in between. This CDR3 is CASMGHQETQYF. CDR3 DNA sequence: TGTGCCAGCATGGGGCACCAAGAGACCCAGTACTTC.

The table lists this clonotype with a few counts. The chain combines TRBV6-5 with TRBJ2-6; D is ambiguous. Germline loops: CDR1 MNHEY, CDR2 SVGAGI. Trimming pared 5 bases from V and 3 bases from J, leaving 8 bases between. The CDR3 spans 14 residues. CDR3 region: CASSPQFGANVLTF. Here the CDR3 DNA reads TGTGCCAGCAGTCCCCAATTTGGGGCCAACGTCCTGACTTTC.

V gene TRBV29-1 combines with J gene TRBJ1-2; D unclear. Deletions cut 7 bases from V and 4 bases from J, with 19 bases between. Germline assignment: CDR1 SQVTM and CDR2 ANQGSEA. The CDR3 has 14 residues. CDR3 coding DNA: TGCAGCGCCCGGGAGGGCGGCCAGTTCTATGGCTACACCTTC. It specifies CSAREGGQFYGYTF.

The sample holds a few counts of this clonotype. The chain uses TRBV2 and TRBJ2-4; no clear D gene. Per germline, CDR1 SNHLY and CDR2 FYNNEI. This CDR3 has 15 amino acids. Trimming pared 4 bases from V and 2 bases from J, leaving 12 bases between. CDR3: CASSGDPGTKNIQYF. The CDR3 DNA reads TGTGCCAGCAGTGGTGACCCGGGTACCAAAAACATTCAGTACTTC.